This is a list of T cell receptor delta chains from one sample in a study of γδ T cells in repeated Plasmodium falciparum infection. TCRdb reprocessed the multiplex PCR reads using CATT. The sample has 85,000 to 95,000 delta-chain clones; over 1.1% are singletons. Sample: gamma-delta T cells from blood. These receptors originate from a pool of human donors (malaria-infected and uninfected, not separated). Both conserved end residues are part of each CDR3. Each record gives: clone size, J gene, D gene, V gene, CDR3 DNA, CDR3 protein. D genes are given only for firm matches. The listing skips clone size in some rows; elsewhere it reads once, few, many or a size class.

clone_size: many
j_call: TRDJ1
d_call: TRDD3
v_call: TRDV1
cdr3_nt: TGTGCTCTTGGGGAACTATCGGGTACTGGGGGGTACACCGATAAACTCATCTTT
cdr3_aa: CALGELSGTGGYTDKLIF

clone_size: many
j_call: TRDJ1
d_call: TRDD3
v_call: TRDV1
cdr3_nt: TGTGCTCTTGGGGAAGGCTTAAGCAGAGGGATACGCGTCACCGATAAACTCATCTTT
cdr3_aa: CALGEGLSRGIRVTDKLIF

clone_size: many
j_call: TRDJ1
d_call: .
v_call: TRDV1
cdr3_nt: TGTGCTCTTGGGGGATCGTCAAAGGCGGTTTGGGGGCAAACGTACACCGATAAACTCATCTTT
cdr3_aa: CALGGSSKAVWGQTYTDKLIF

clone_size: many
j_call: TRDJ1
d_call: .
v_call: TRDV1
cdr3_nt: TGTGCTCTTGGGGAACCCTATTTATATTTCTACACCGATAAACTCATCTTT
cdr3_aa: CALGEPYLYFYTDKLIF

clone_size: many
j_call: TRDJ2
d_call: .
v_call: TRDV2
cdr3_nt: TGTGCCTGTGACCATTTAGCTTTGACAGCACAACTCTTCTTT
cdr3_aa: CACDHLALTAQLFF

clone_size: many
j_call: TRDJ1
d_call: .
v_call: TRAV36/DV7
cdr3_nt: TGTGCTGTGGAGGATAAGTCTGCAGGGTCCGATAAACTCATCTTT
cdr3_aa: CAVEDKSAGSDKLIF

clone_size: many
j_call: TRDJ4
d_call: TRDD2
v_call: TRDV1
cdr3_nt: TGTGCTCTTGGGAACGATTCCTACGGGGCTCCCCTATACGGACCCCTGATCTTT
cdr3_aa: CALGNDSYGAPLYGPLIF

clone_size: many
j_call: TRDJ1
d_call: TRDD3
v_call: TRDV1
cdr3_nt: TGTGCTCTTGGGGAACGGTACGACTGGGGGACCGGCAGCGATAAACTCATCTTT
cdr3_aa: CALGERYDWGTGSDKLIF

clone_size: few
j_call: TRDJ3
d_call: TRDD3
v_call: TRDV1
cdr3_nt: TGTGCTCTTGGGGAAGGGTCCCCTTGGGGGACCCACTCCTGGGACACCCGACAGATGTTTTTC
cdr3_aa: CALGEGSPWGTHSWDTRQMFF

clone_size: many
j_call: TRDJ1
d_call: TRDD3
v_call: TRDV1
cdr3_nt: TGTGCTCTTGGGGAACTGTGGCTACTGGGGGATACAAGGTACACCGATAAACTCATCTTT
cdr3_aa: CALGELWLLGDTRYTDKLIF

clone_size: few
j_call: TRDJ1
d_call: .
v_call: TRDV1
cdr3_nt: TGTGCTCTTGGGGAGCTTTTAGGTTCCTTCCTACCTTACTGGGGGGCGGATAAACTCATCTTT
cdr3_aa: CALGELLGSFLPYWGADKLIF

clone_size: many
j_call: TRDJ3
d_call: TRDD3
v_call: TRDV2
cdr3_nt: TGTGCCTGTGACCGCGTAGTGGGGGATACGCTCTCCTGGGACACCCGACAGATGTTTTTC
cdr3_aa: CACDRVVGDTLSWDTRQMFF

clone_size: .
j_call: TRDJ4
d_call: .
v_call: TRDV1
cdr3_nt: TGTGCTCTTGGGAAGCAATCCTACGGGCGCTGGGAAGGTAGACCCCTGATCTTT
cdr3_aa: CALGKQSYGRWEGRPLIF

clone_size: many
j_call: TRDJ1
d_call: .
v_call: TRDV1
cdr3_nt: TGTGCTCTTGGGGAACAAATTTTCCTTCGAGCTGGGTACGGGACCGATAAACTCATCTTT
cdr3_aa: CALGEQIFLRAGYGTDKLIF

clone_size: many
j_call: TRDJ1
d_call: .
v_call: TRDV1
cdr3_nt: TGTGCTCTTGGGGAACTAGCTCGGAGTGGGGACGACACCGATAAACTCATCTTT
cdr3_aa: CALGELARSGDDTDKLIF

clone_size: few
j_call: TRDJ1
d_call: .
v_call: TRDV1
cdr3_nt: TGTGCTCTTGGGGAACTTGCCCTTCCTGCAGTACTGGGGGTCCCGTACGCCGATAAACTCATCTTT
cdr3_aa: CALGELALPAVLGVPYADKLIF

clone_size: many
j_call: TRDJ2
d_call: TRDD3
v_call: TRDV1
cdr3_nt: TGTGCTCTTGGGGAACGATGGGGGATACTTACAGCACAACTCTTCTTT
cdr3_aa: CALGERWGILTAQLFF

clone_size: many
j_call: TRDJ1
d_call: .
v_call: TRDV1
cdr3_nt: TGTGCTCTTGGGGAATGGACTTCCTGGGGCACCTACTGGTACACCGATAAACTCATCTTT
cdr3_aa: CALGEWTSWGTYWYTDKLIF

clone_size: many
j_call: TRDJ1
d_call: .
v_call: TRDV1
cdr3_nt: TGTGCTCTTGGGCCTTGGGCGCCTACCGATAAACTCATCTTT
cdr3_aa: CALGPWAPTDKLIF

clone_size: many
j_call: TRDJ1
d_call: .
v_call: TRDV1
cdr3_nt: TGTGCTCTTGGGGATGGCCTTCCTAACCCCTCCGAACGTGGGGGATCCTTCGATAAACTCATCTTT
cdr3_aa: CALGDGLPNPSERGGSFDKLIF

clone_size: many
j_call: TRDJ1
d_call: TRDD3
v_call: TRDV1
cdr3_nt: TGTGCTCTTGGGGAACTCCTTCCCGCGACTGGGGGACCGTACACCGATAAACTCATCTTT
cdr3_aa: CALGELLPATGGPYTDKLIF

clone_size: many
j_call: TRDJ1
d_call: TRDD3
v_call: TRDV2
cdr3_nt: TGTGCCTGTGACACCGTAGGAACAGTACTGGGGGATACGCGGGGCACCGATAAACTCATCTTT
cdr3_aa: CACDTVGTVLGDTRGTDKLIF

clone_size: many
j_call: TRDJ1
d_call: .
v_call: TRDV1
cdr3_nt: TGTGCTCTGAGGACCCTGGCTGATGATAAACTCATCTTT
cdr3_aa: CALRTLADDKLIF

clone_size: many
j_call: TRDJ1
d_call: .
v_call: TRDV1
cdr3_nt: TGTGCTCTTGGGGAACTACGTAAAACACACAGTGGGCTGGGGATTATCAGCGATAAACTCATCTTT
cdr3_aa: CALGELRKTHSGLGIISDKLIF

clone_size: many
j_call: TRDJ3
d_call: .
v_call: TRDV2
cdr3_nt: TGTGCCTGTGACACGGTTAGTGGGGGTGCCTACTCCTGGGACACCCGACAGATGTTTTTC
cdr3_aa: CACDTVSGGAYSWDTRQMFF

clone_size: many
j_call: TRDJ1
d_call: TRDD3
v_call: TRDV1
cdr3_nt: TGTGCTCTTGGGGAAAAAGGCCTTAGGAACTGGGGGACTTACGCCGATAAACTCATCTTT
cdr3_aa: CALGEKGLRNWGTYADKLIF

clone_size: many
j_call: TRDJ1
d_call: TRDD3
v_call: TRDV2
cdr3_nt: TGTGCCTGTGACCCCCTGGGGGACACGTACATCGATAAACTCATCTTT
cdr3_aa: CACDPLGDTYIDKLIF

clone_size: many
j_call: TRDJ3
d_call: TRDD3
v_call: TRDV2
cdr3_nt: TGTGCCTGTGACTCTACCTTACTGGGGGATACTAGGTCCTGGGACACCCGACAGATGTTTTTC
cdr3_aa: CACDSTLLGDTRSWDTRQMFF

clone_size: medium-sized
j_call: TRDJ1
d_call: TRDD3
v_call: TRDV2
cdr3_nt: TGTGCCTGTGACACCGGGGGATACGCCGATAAACTCATCTTT
cdr3_aa: CACDTGGYADKLIF

clone_size: many
j_call: TRDJ1
d_call: TRDD3
v_call: TRDV1
cdr3_nt: TGTGCTCTTGGGGAACTCGAAGCTACTGGGATTACTGGGGGGCGCACCGATAAACTCATCTTT
cdr3_aa: CALGELEATGITGGRTDKLIF

clone_size: medium-sized
j_call: TRDJ3
d_call: .
v_call: TRDV2
cdr3_nt: TGTGCCTGTGACACCTTACTCTCCTGGGACACCCGACAGATGTTTTTC
cdr3_aa: CACDTLLSWDTRQMFF

clone_size: many
j_call: TRDJ1
d_call: TRDD2
v_call: TRDV1
cdr3_nt: TGTGCTCTTGGGGAACTAGCCTTCCTCCACCATTCCGATAAACTCATCTTT
cdr3_aa: CALGELAFLHHSDKLIF

clone_size: many
j_call: TRDJ1
d_call: TRDD3
v_call: TRAV38-2/DV8
cdr3_nt: TGTGCTTATAGGAGCCCGGGGCCTTCCCCGTCCGTCCTGGGGGACGATAAACTCATCTTT
cdr3_aa: CAYRSPGPSPSVLGDDKLIF

clone_size: few
j_call: TRDJ1
d_call: .
v_call: TRDV1
cdr3_nt: TGTGCTCTTGGGGAAGGGACCATATCCCGGGGAGGGTACACCGATAAACTCATCTTT
cdr3_aa: CALGEGTISRGGYTDKLIF

clone_size: many
j_call: TRDJ1
d_call: TRDD3
v_call: TRDV1
cdr3_nt: TGTGCTCTTGGGGAACATCTCTCGTACTGGGGGACCCATTACACCGATAAACTCATCTTT
cdr3_aa: CALGEHLSYWGTHYTDKLIF

clone_size: many
j_call: TRDJ1
d_call: .
v_call: TRDV2
cdr3_nt: TGTGCCTGTGACACTTCTCATGGTGGGGGGACCGATAAACTCATCTTT
cdr3_aa: CACDTSHGGGTDKLIF